A single sample gave rise to the 23 T cell receptor beta chains below, sequenced in a study of blood T cell repertoires in COVID-19. Assay used: immunoSEQ multiplex PCR; TCRdb lists only in-frame clones, some missing. The sample has roughly 420,000 clones, 85% to 90% seen once; the top ten hold more than 0.9%. The sample taken for sequencing was PBMCs or T cells enriched from blood (not recorded which). The receptors here all came from a woman younger than 45 with acute COVID-19.

This clone showed up just a few times. This chain links TRBV11-1 with TRBJ2-7; TRBD2 aligns across 7 bases. CDR3 length: 15 residues. Germline CDR1 and CDR2: SGHAT and FQDESV (reference sequence). Losses at the gene ends were 0 bases for V and 2 bases for J; bases not matched to a gene: 4. The CDR3 sequence: CASSLAAGTTYEQYF. In nucleotides, the CDR3 is TGTGCCAGCAGCTTAGCAGCGGGGACGACCTACGAGCAGTACTTC.

V and J are TRBV6-1 and TRBJ1-4; 7 bases are shared with TRBD1. This CDR3 is 18 amino acids long. Per the germline V gene, CDR1 is MNHNS and CDR2 is SASEGT. Germline trimming cut 2 bases from V and 1 base from J; bases unmatched to any gene: 10. The CDR3 DNA reads TGTGCCAGCAGTGAATCGCCAGGGGGTTCACTAACTAATGAAAAACTGTTTTTT. This encodes CASSESPGGSLTNEKLFF.

The genes are TRBV4-1 and TRBJ2-6; TRBD1 matches at 11 bases. Germline CDR1 MGHRA, CDR2 YSYEKL. The CDR3 has 21 residues. The ends lost 1 base at V and 2 bases at J; junction bases unmatched: 13. In DNA, the CDR3 is TGCGCCAGCAGCCAAGTCGCTTACCGGACAGGGGGCCAGGCTGGGGCCAACGTCCTGACTTTC. Amino acids: CASSQVAYRTGGQAGANVLTF.

The chain has TRBV24-1 and TRBJ2-5; 11 bases are a match to TRBD1. Losses at the gene ends were 4 bases for V and 3 bases for J; bases not matched to a gene: 3. Germline V CDR1 and CDR2: KGHDR, SFDVKD. The CDR3 totals 15 residues. The CDR3 DNA sequence: TGTGCCACCAGTGACCCGGGACAGGGGGAAGAGACCCAGTACTTC. It codes for CATSDPGQGEETQYF.

This clone occurred once. The CDR3 loop is CASSLAGTSAARPDEQFF. The CDR3, as DNA: TGTGCCAGCAGCTTAGCAGGGACTAGCGCAGCGAGGCCCGATGAGCAGTTCTTC. This chain links TRBV7-2 with TRBJ2-1, with TRBD2 identical over 10 bases. V was clipped by 0 bases and J by 8 bases; unmatched bases: 13. CDR1 SGHTA and CDR2 FQGNSA come from the germline V gene. The CDR3 extends over 18 amino acids.

This clone showed up many times. The gene calls are TRBV9 and TRBJ1-6, with D possibly matching TRBD1 (6 bases). The CDR3 loop spans 15 amino acids. From germline, CDR1 is SGDLS and CDR2 YYNGEE. Trimming cost V 4 bases and J 6 bases, with 14 bases left between them. The CDR3 DNA is TGTGCCAGCAGCCTTCAGGACAGTCTTAATTCACCCCTCCACTTT. Encoded protein: CASSLQDSLNSPLHF.

This clone was seen just once. The chain is built from TRBV19 and TRBJ1-5; D is uncertain. Germline loops: CDR1 LNHDA, CDR2 SQIVND (reference sequence). The CDR3 is 15 residues long. The V and J ends lost 6 bases and 2 bases respectively, with 14 bases between them. The CDR3 loop is CASSPLRYRNQPQHF. For the CDR3, the DNA is TGTGCCAGTAGCCCCCTTCGGTACCGCAATCAGCCCCAGCATTTT.

This sequence joins TRBV10-1 and TRBJ2-3, with 10 bases lining up with TRBD2. Germline V gives CDR1 WNHNN, CDR2 SYGVQD (reference sequence). The length of the CDR3 is 15 residues. Losses at the gene ends were 5 bases for V and 3 bases for J; bases not matched to a gene: 5. The CDR3 nucleotides read TGCGCCAGCAGTTTGCTAGCGGGGGAGACAGATACGCAGTATTTT. Its translation: CASSLLAGETDTQYF.

J is TRBJ1-1 and V is TRBV13; D is unclear. The germline CDR1 and CDR2 sequences are PRHDT and FYEKMQ (reference sequence). V was trimmed by 6 bases and J by 7 bases, leaving 18 bases between them. The CDR3 loop spans 14 amino acids. DNA of the CDR3: TGTGCCAGCAGTAAACCAACGCAGCGGCTTGAAGCTTTCTTT. Translation gives CASSKPTQRLEAFF. Together with reference TRBV13 and TRBJ1-1, the CDR3 gives the full variable domain: AAGVIQSPRHLIKEKRETATLKCYPIPRHDTVYWYQQGPGQDPQFLISFYEKMQSDKGSIPDRFSAQQFSDYHSELNMSSLELGDSALYFCASSKPTQRLEAFFGQGTRLTVV.

The CDR3 nucleotides are TGTGCCAAAAAGACAAGATCGGTCTACACCTTC. It encodes CAKKTRSVYTF. This chain uses TRBV24-1 with TRBJ1-2, with D unresolved. Trimming took 11 bases from V and 10 from J, leaving 16 bases between them. The CDR3 is 11 amino acids. Germline V gene sequence: CDR1 KGHDR, CDR2 SFDVKD.

The chain couples TRBV19 to TRBJ2-4; 9 nucleotides align to TRBD2. The CDR3 runs to 15 residues. Trimming at V came to 5 bases and at J to 7 bases, leaving 9 bases not matched to a gene. Germline loops: CDR1 LNHDA, CDR2 SQIVND (reference sequence). The CDR3 spells CASSQAGGPGNIQYF. The DNA for the CDR3 is TGTGCCAGTAGTCAGGCGGGGGGGCCTGGGAACATTCAGTACTTC.

The gene calls are TRBV7-9 and TRBJ1-1; a weak D match, TRBD1 (6 bases). Germline CDR1 reads SEHNR; CDR2 reads FQNEAQ (reference sequence). V lost 5 bases and J lost 0, with 16 bases in between. CDR3 length: 16 amino acids. CDR3 region: CASSPRGGRMNTEAFF. Written as DNA, the CDR3 is TGTGCCAGCAGCCCGAGGGGGGGCCGAATGAACACTGAAGCTTTCTTT.

The genes are TRBV19 and TRBJ2-7, with TRBD1 identical over 9 bases. Per the germline V gene, CDR1 is LNHDA and CDR2 is SQIVND (reference sequence). This CDR3 spans 15 amino acids. V lost 3 bases, J lost 5 bases, and 8 bases stayed unmatched. The chain's CDR3 is CASSMGSDRGDEQYF. As DNA, the CDR3 is TGTGCCAGTAGTATGGGGTCGGACAGGGGAGACGAGCAGTACTTC.

CDR3 in DNA: TGTGCCAGCAGCCAAGGAGCCAATGAAAAACTGTTTTTT. It codes for CASSQGANEKLFF. The J gene is TRBJ1-4, the V gene TRBV3-1 (or the pseudogene TRBV3-2); D call uncertain. Deletions cut 1 base from V and 5 bases from J, with 5 bases between. The CDR3 covers 13 residues. CDR1 and CDR2 (germline): LGHDT, YNNKEL (reference sequence).

In its sample, this clone was seen once. The chain uses TRBV30 and TRBJ2-3, with 7 bases fitting TRBD1. The length of the CDR3 is 17 residues. The V gene's germline CDR1 is GTSNPN and CDR2 SVGIG (reference sequence). After removal of 1 base from V and 0 bases from J, the junction contained 10 bases not matched to a gene. The CDR3, as DNA: TGTGCCTGGAGTGCCGGGACAGCTTTACCAAGCACAGATACGCAGTATTTT. Translated: CAWSAGTALPSTDTQYF.

This chain connects TRBV30 to TRBJ2-2; D is possibly TRBD2 (5 bases). Germline loops: CDR1 GTSNPN, CDR2 SVGIG (reference sequence). V lost 4 bases and J 6 bases, leaving 12 bases between the germline ends. The CDR3 has 13 residues. CDR3 nucleotides: TGTGCCTGGAACTCCCTGGGAGCCGGGGAGCTGTTTTTT. Translating it yields CAWNSLGAGELFF.

The chain links TRBV6-6 to TRBJ1-3; maybe TRBD1 (5 bases). This CDR3 spans 17 amino acids. Trimming left V 5 bases short and J 1 base short, with 18 bases between. Germline V lookup: CDR1 MNHNY, CDR2 SVGAGI (reference sequence). This chain's CDR3 is CASSRRDSPVSGNTIYF. CDR3 DNA sequence: TGTGCCAGCAGTCGACGGGACTCCCCGGTATCTGGAAACACCATATATTTT.

The chain recombines TRBV9 with TRBJ1-4; 8 bases match TRBD1. J was trimmed by 3 bases and V by 2 bases; bases with no gene match: 3. This CDR3 has 15 amino acids. CDR1 and CDR2 (germline): SGDLS, YYNGEE. The CDR3 sequence is CASSVQGASNEKLFF. CDR3 sequence (DNA): TGTGCCAGCAGCGTCCAGGGGGCATCTAATGAAAAACTGTTTTTT.

There are a few counts of this clone. CDR3 nucleotide sequence: TGTGCCAGCAGCTTAGAGCTGCTAGCGGGGGGGCACTACAATGAGCAGTTCTTC. Translation gives CASSLELLAGGHYNEQFF. The chain has TRBV7-9 and TRBJ2-1; 12 bases fit TRBD2. Per the germline V gene, CDR1 is SEHNR and CDR2 is FQNEAQ (reference sequence). The CDR3 contains 18 residues. V lost 1 base to trimming and J lost 3 bases; unmatched junction nucleotides: 7.

The chain uses TRBV19 and TRBJ1-5, with 8 positions matching TRBD1. This CDR3 has 18 residues. Germline V CDR1 and CDR2: LNHDA, SQIVND (reference sequence). J was trimmed by 0 bases and V by 5 bases; bases with no gene match: 12. CDR3 sequence: CASSLQGVSQNSNQPQHF. As DNA, the CDR3 is TGTGCCAGTAGTTTACAGGGGGTGTCACAGAATAGCAATCAGCCCCAGCATTTT.

The V call is TRBV9, the J call TRBJ1-5; possibly TRBD1 for D (5 bases). The V gene's germline CDR1 is SGDLS and CDR2 YYNGEE. The CDR3 contains 16 residues. Trimming removed 0 bases at V and 2 bases at J, with 12 bases between. In nucleotides, the CDR3 is TGTGCCAGCAGCGTAGGATCAGGGTTGGGCAATCAGCCCCAGCATTTT. It specifies CASSVGSGLGNQPQHF.

The genes are TRBV3-1 (or the pseudogene TRBV3-2) and TRBJ1-1; D perhaps matches TRBD1 (5 bases). The CDR3 consists of 14 residues. V lost 1 base to trimming and J lost 3 bases, with 9 bases between them. CDR1 LGHDT and CDR2 YNNKEL come from the germline V gene (reference sequence). The CDR3 DNA follows: TGTGCCAGCAGCCAAGCAGGGTTTGACACTGAAGCTTTCTTT. Amino acid sequence: CASSQAGFDTEAFF.

The CDR3 protein is CASSVLVWPPDYEQYF. DNA of the CDR3: TGTGCCAGCAGCGTCCTAGTGTGGCCTCCCGACTACGAGCAGTACTTC. The chain has TRBV7-6 and TRBJ2-7; D gene unclear. The CDR3 totals 16 residues. Germline loops: CDR1 SGHVS, CDR2 FNYEAQ. The ends were cut back, 5 bases at V and 3 bases at J, with 20 bases in the middle. Looking up the rest from reference TRBV7-6 and TRBJ2-7 gives the full variable domain: GAGVSQSPRYKVTKRGQDVALRCDPISGHVSLYWYRQALGQGPEFLTYFNYEAQQDKSGLPNDRFSAERPEGSISTLTIQRTEQRDSAMYRCASSVLVWPPDYEQYFGPGTRLTVT.